The rows below give T cell receptor beta chains drawn from one sample of a study of T cells in Graves' hyperthyroidism and ophthalmopathy. TCRdb reprocessed the multiplex PCR reads via MiXCR and lists one record per CDR3 protein. Of some 380,000 distinct CDR3 sequences detected, 13% appear once; the ten largest clones hold around 21%. Sequencing was performed on blood. The source of these receptors is a man aged 25 to 45 with Graves' hyperthyroidism that later progressed to Graves' ophthalmopathy. The CDR3 runs from the conserved cysteine through the conserved F or W. The order of the fields is V gene, D gene, J gene, clone size, CDR3 protein, CDR3 DNA. D genes are given only for firm matches. Clone sizes are given selectively: once, few, many, or a class where the clone is expanded.

TRBV24-1	NA	TRBJ2-7	few	CATAEGSSYEQYF	TGTGCCACCGCTGAAGGGAGCTCCTACGAGCAGTACTTC
TRBV7-9	NA	TRBJ2-1	many	CASSSPAGRNNEQFF	TGTGCCAGCAGCTCCCCTGCTGGGCGGAACAATGAGCAGTTCTTC
TRBV3-1	NA	TRBJ2-3	many	CASSQAMWGTDTQYF	TGTGCCAGCAGCCAAGCTATGTGGGGTACAGATACGCAGTATTTT
TRBV11-3	NA	TRBJ1-4	many	CASSNPGLMNEKLFF	TGTGCCAGCAGCAACCCGGGACTGATGAATGAAAAACTGTTTTTT
TRBV12-3/TRBV12-4	TRBD2	TRBJ2-3	many	CASSLRPLASTDTQYF	TGTGCCAGCAGTTTAAGGCCACTAGCGAGCACAGATACGCAGTATTTT
TRBV2	NA	TRBJ1-2	many	CASITGGYTF	TGTGCCAGCATCACAGGGGGCTACACCTTC
TRBV25-1	NA	TRBJ2-4	few	CASSLRSIQYF	TGTGCCAGCAGTCTCCGAAGCATTCAGTACTTC
TRBV6-5	NA	TRBJ1-1	many	CASSYSRGVDTEAFF	TGTGCCAGCAGTTACTCGAGAGGGGTCGACACTGAAGCTTTCTTT
TRBV18	NA	TRBJ2-1	many	CASSRDSYNEQFF	TGTGCCAGCTCCCGCGACAGCTACAATGAGCAGTTCTTC
TRBV18	NA	TRBJ1-1	NA	CASSPQHGESTEAFF	TGTGCCAGCTCACCACAGCACGGGGAGAGCACTGAAGCTTTCTTT
TRBV30	TRBD1	TRBJ1-6	few	CAWSPEGAGGSPLHF	TGTGCCTGGAGCCCGGAGGGAGCAGGGGGTTCACCCCTCCACTTT
TRBV19	TRBD1	TRBJ1-5	NA	CASSGGYRGQSLLSQPQHF	TGTGCCAGTAGCGGGGGGTATCGGGGACAGTCCTTGCTCAGTCAGCCCCAGCATTTT
TRBV18	NA	TRBJ1-3	NA	CASSPTVDLSGNTIYF	TGTGCCAGCTCACCAACAGTAGACCTCTCTGGAAACACCATATATTTT
TRBV11-2	TRBD1	TRBJ2-5	many	CASSLGQGVWAETQYF	TGTGCCAGCAGCTTAGGCCAGGGGGTTTGGGCAGAGACCCAGTACTTC
TRBV4-1	NA	TRBJ2-5	many	CASSLTPTGETQYF	TGCGCCAGCAGCCTAACCCCAACAGGCGAGACCCAGTACTTC
TRBV12-5	NA	TRBJ2-7	NA	CASGLGSGVYEQYF	TGTGCTAGTGGTTTGGGTTCCGGGGTCTACGAGCAGTACTTC
TRBV12-3/TRBV12-4	NA	TRBJ1-2	NA	CASSPGGYSYTF	TGTGCCAGCAGCCCGGGGGGCTATAGCTACACCTTC
TRBV6-1	NA	TRBJ1-2	few	CASSIARDFYGYTF	TGTGCCAGCAGCATCGCCAGGGATTTCTATGGCTACACCTTC
TRBV7-2	NA	TRBJ2-3	NA	CASSLGPGTDTQYF	TGTGCCAGCAGCTTGGGACCGGGCACAGATACGCAGTATTTT
TRBV7-6	NA	TRBJ2-3	many	CASSLWGGGTDTQYF	TGTGCCAGCAGCTTATGGGGGGGCGGCACAGATACGCAGTATTTT
TRBV19	NA	TRBJ1-1	NA	CASSPWTVMNTEAFF	TGTGCCAGTAGTCCCTGGACAGTCATGAACACTGAAGCTTTCTTT
TRBV4-1	TRBD1	TRBJ1-4	few	CASRPDGQGWAEKLFF	TGCGCCAGCAGACCCGACGGACAGGGGTGGGCTGAAAAACTGTTTTTT
TRBV15	NA	TRBJ1-6	many	CATSRDIDQDSPLHF	TGTGCCACCAGCAGAGATATCGATCAGGACTCACCCCTCCACTTT
TRBV12-3/TRBV12-4	TRBD2	TRBJ2-7	NA	CASSFGTSFREQYF	TGTGCCAGCAGTTTCGGGACTAGCTTCCGGGAGCAGTACTTC
TRBV20-1	NA	TRBJ2-7	many	CSALGQLSYEQYF	TGCAGTGCTTTAGGACAGTTATCCTACGAGCAGTACTTC
TRBV4-1	TRBD2	TRBJ2-3	NA	CASRLAGAGDTQYF	TGCGCCAGCAGATTAGCGGGGGCTGGAGATACGCAGTATTTT
TRBV25-1	TRBD1	TRBJ2-3	few	CASSEYRTGRTDTQYF	TGTGCCAGCAGTGAATATAGGACAGGCCGCACAGATACGCAGTATTTT
TRBV28	NA	TRBJ1-1	many	CATMTTMNTEAFF	TGTGCCACAATGACAACCATGAACACTGAAGCTTTCTTT
TRBV5-1	TRBD2	TRBJ2-7	many	CASSLAGGGAGEQYF	TGCGCCAGCAGCTTGGCCGGCGGGGGGGCGGGTGAGCAGTACTTC
TRBV28	NA	TRBJ2-3	few	CASRSQGGDTQYF	TGTGCCAGCAGATCACAAGGCGGGGATACGCAGTATTTT
TRBV12-5	NA	TRBJ2-7	many	CASGLVRKFSYEQYF	TGTGCTAGTGGTTTGGTACGCAAGTTCTCCTACGAGCAGTACTTC
TRBV14	TRBD2	TRBJ2-1	NA	CASSQGTRNEQFF	TGTGCCAGCAGCCAGGGGACTAGGAATGAGCAGTTCTTC
TRBV29-1	TRBD1	TRBJ1-1	NA	CSASDRVTEAFF	TGCAGCGCCTCGGACAGGGTCACTGAAGCTTTCTTT
TRBV14	NA	TRBJ1-1	once	CASSRPGWTEAFF	TGTGCCAGCAGCCGTCCAGGGTGGACTGAAGCTTTCTTT
TRBV10-1	TRBD2	TRBJ2-1	NA	CASRFQAGVNEQFF	TGCGCCAGCAGGTTCCAGGCGGGGGTCAATGAGCAGTTCTTC
TRBV20-1	NA	TRBJ2-5	once	CSATGKETQYF	TGCAGTGCCACGGGGAAGGAGACCCAGTACTTC
TRBV25-1	NA	TRBJ1-2	many	CASSGVSQGSYGYTF	TGTGCCAGCAGCGGAGTTTCTCAGGGGTCCTATGGCTACACCTTC
TRBV5-1	NA	TRBJ1-3	few	CASSLAGDTSGNTIYF	TGCGCCAGCAGCTTGGCCGGGGACACCTCTGGAAACACCATATATTTT
TRBV4-2	TRBD1	TRBJ1-3	NA	CASSQSGQGLSGNTIYF	TGTGCCAGCAGCCAATCGGGACAGGGACTCTCTGGAAACACCATATATTTT
TRBV24-1	NA	TRBJ2-7	NA	CATSDPHGREQYF	TGTGCCACCAGTGATCCCCACGGTCGAGAGCAGTACTTC
TRBV7-9	NA	TRBJ2-7	many	CASSFGLGVRSYEQYF	TGTGCCAGCAGCTTCGGGTTAGGGGTAAGGTCGTACGAGCAGTACTTC
TRBV6-1	NA	TRBJ2-3	NA	CASSEVWADTQYF	TGTGCCAGCAGTGAAGTTTGGGCGGATACGCAGTATTTT
TRBV28	NA	TRBJ2-7	NA	CAGSFTIFYEQYF	TGTGCCGGCAGTTTTACCATCTTCTACGAGCAGTACTTC
TRBV13	NA	TRBJ2-7	many	CASSSFISYEQYF	TGTGCCAGCAGCTCCTTTATCTCCTACGAGCAGTACTTC
TRBV5-6	TRBD1	TRBJ1-6	many	CASSLKVTGTDNSPLHF	TGTGCCAGCAGCTTGAAGGTCACCGGGACAGATAATTCACCCCTCCACTTT
TRBV19	NA	TRBJ2-7	NA	CASSVSGSSYEQYF	TGTGCCAGTAGTGTTAGCGGAAGCTCCTACGAGCAGTACTTC
TRBV9	NA	TRBJ1-3	few	CASSVVAGVGNTIYF	TGTGCCAGCAGCGTAGTCGCCGGGGTTGGAAACACCATATATTTT